These T cell receptor beta chains were read from a single sample in a study of immune reconstitution after stem cell transplant in scleroderma. TCRdb analysed the RT-PCR reads with MiXCR anew, one entry per CDR3 protein. Of about 2,800 distinct CDR3 sequences listed, roughly 3.6% are singletons. This material was obtained before or after autologous hematopoietic stem cell transplantation (not recorded which). Receptor source: a human donor with systemic sclerosis. Both conserved end residues are part of each CDR3. A D gene is named only where the DNA matches it firmly. Where a row states a size, it is once, few, many or the class of an expanded clone; other rows omit it.

V gene	D gene	J gene	clone size	CDR3 protein	CDR3 DNA
TRBV12-3/TRBV12-4	.	TRBJ2-1	large	CASSFFVSGGTYNEQFF	TGTGCCAGCAGTTTTTTTGTCTCCGGGGGCACTTACAATGAGCAGTTCTTC
TRBV6-1	.	TRBJ2-7	medium-sized	CASTFTYEQYF	TGTGCCAGCACTTTTACCTACGAGCAGTACTTC
TRBV18	TRBD1	TRBJ1-2	medium-sized	CASSPATGDGIYTF	TGTGCCAGCTCACCAGCTACAGGGGATGGTATCTACACCTTC
TRBV5-4	.	TRBJ2-2	medium-sized	CATQIGTNTGELFF	TGTGCCACCCAGATCGGGACGAACACCGGGGAGCTGTTTTTT
TRBV7-2	.	TRBJ1-3	medium-sized	CASNTPPGNTIYF	TGTGCCAGCAACACCCCCCCTGGAAACACCATATATTTT
TRBV7-3	.	TRBJ1-5	medium-sized	CASSLGPGPNQPQHF	TGTGCCAGCAGCTTAGGACCGGGACCAAATCAGCCCCAGCATTTT
TRBV12-2	.	TRBJ2-3	medium-sized	CASRLALGLAGETTDTQYF	TGTGCAAGTCGCTTAGCGTTGGGACTAGCGGGGGAGACCACAGATACGCAGTATTTT
TRBV5-1	.	TRBJ2-7	medium-sized	CASSLVPPQGEQYF	TGCGCCAGCAGCTTGGTCCCCCCCCAGGGCGAGCAGTACTTC
TRBV20-1	.	TRBJ2-1	medium-sized	CSAPTPSSYNEQFF	TGCAGTGCCCCCACCCCCAGCTCCTACAATGAGCAGTTCTTC
TRBV3-1	.	TRBJ2-5	medium-sized	CASSPWTAYQETQYF	TGTGCCAGCAGCCCTTGGACGGCCTACCAAGAGACCCAGTACTTC
TRBV3-1	.	TRBJ1-2	medium-sized	CASSQDFYGYTF	TGTGCCAGCAGCCAGGACTTCTATGGCTACACCTTC
TRBV25-1	.	TRBJ2-7	medium-sized	CASSDGPGAAYEQYF	TGTGCCAGCAGTGATGGTCCGGGGGCCGCCTACGAGCAGTACTTC
TRBV6-5	.	TRBJ2-2	medium-sized	CASSYDNRVGELFF	TGTGCCAGCAGTTACGACAACCGGGTCGGGGAGCTGTTTTTT
TRBV7-3	.	TRBJ2-2	medium-sized	CASSLEFTGELFF	TGTGCCAGCAGCCTAGAATTCACCGGGGAGCTGTTTTTT
TRBV5-1	.	TRBJ1-5	few	CASREWTDQPQHF	TGCGCCAGCAGAGAGTGGACAGACCAGCCCCAGCATTTT
TRBV7-6	.	TRBJ2-5	medium-sized	CASSESGGTVGTQYF	TGTGCCAGCTCCGAATCCGGGGGCACCGTGGGGACCCAGTACTTC
TRBV19	TRBD1	TRBJ2-4	many	CASTWTGRDIQYF	TGTGCCAGTACCTGGACAGGGAGAGACATTCAGTACTTC
TRBV6-5	.	TRBJ1-1	medium-sized	CASSWPGGRTEAFF	TGTGCCAGCAGTTGGCCGGGGGGGCGAACTGAAGCTTTCTTT
TRBV20-1	.	TRBJ2-2	medium-sized	CSARLANTGELFF	TGCAGTGCTAGACTCGCGAACACCGGGGAGCTGTTTTTT
TRBV4-3	.	TRBJ2-7	large	CASSQARIGDPPYEQYF	TGCGCCAGCAGCCAAGCCCGGATCGGAGATCCCCCCTACGAGCAGTACTTC
TRBV20-1	TRBD2	TRBJ2-3	medium-sized	CSATSGSGGLDTQYF	TGCAGTGCCACCTCCGGGAGCGGGGGGTTGGATACGCAGTATTTT
TRBV20-1	.	TRBJ2-3	medium-sized	CSARDRGWDTDTQYF	TGCAGTGCTAGAGATCGGGGCTGGGACACAGATACGCAGTATTTT
TRBV20-1	.	TRBJ2-3	medium-sized	CSARGTDTQYF	TGCAGTGCTAGAGGCACAGATACGCAGTATTTT
TRBV7-6	TRBD1	TRBJ2-7	medium-sized	CASSLGGTGGYEQYF	TGTGCCAGCAGCTTAGGGGGGACAGGGGGCTACGAGCAGTACTTC
TRBV5-1	TRBD1	TRBJ2-1	medium-sized	CASSLAGQGAGEQFF	TGCGCCAGCAGCTTGGCGGGACAGGGGGCTGGTGAGCAGTTCTTC
TRBV28	.	TRBJ1-1	medium-sized	CASSLFAQTEAFF	TGTGCCAGCAGTTTATTTGCTCAGACTGAAGCTTTCTTT
TRBV20-1	.	TRBJ2-3	medium-sized	CSARAQVTDTQYF	TGCAGTGCTAGAGCACAGGTCACAGATACGCAGTATTTT
TRBV5-5	.	TRBJ2-2	.	CASSQTSRGWTGELFF	TGTGCCAGCAGCCAAACCTCGAGGGGCTGGACCGGGGAGCTGTTTTTT
TRBV7-2	.	TRBJ2-1	few	CASSFAGSYNEQFF	TGTGCCAGCAGCTTCGCAGGGAGCTACAATGAGCAGTTCTTC
TRBV7-2	.	TRBJ1-2	medium-sized	CASSLAPRTLKGYGYTF	TGTGCCAGCAGCTTAGCTCCGCGGACCCTCAAGGGCTATGGCTACACCTTC
TRBV28	.	TRBJ2-7	medium-sized	CASSLYGGFGEEQYF	TGTGCCAGCAGTTTATATGGGGGATTTGGAGAAGAGCAGTACTTC
TRBV12-3/TRBV12-4	.	TRBJ1-2	medium-sized	CASTLWPGSGGYTF	TGTGCCAGCACCTTGTGGCCAGGAAGTGGTGGCTACACCTTC
TRBV20-1	.	TRBJ1-3	medium-sized	CSARMMGSGNTIYF	TGCAGTGCTAGGATGATGGGCTCTGGAAACACCATATATTTT
TRBV12-3/TRBV12-4	.	TRBJ2-1	medium-sized	CASSSGLNNEQFF	TGTGCCAGCAGCTCGGGACTTAACAATGAGCAGTTCTTC
TRBV20-1	TRBD2	TRBJ2-3	medium-sized	CSARDSASGDGYF	TGCAGTGCTAGAGATTCGGCTAGCGGGGATGGGTATTTT
TRBV20-1	TRBD2	TRBJ2-1	medium-sized	CSATFWGGSYNEQFF	TGCAGTGCTACATTTTGGGGGGGCTCCTACAATGAGCAGTTCTTC
TRBV7-7	.	TRBJ2-1	large	CASSLAQGSYNEQFF	TGTGCTAGCAGCTTAGCACAGGGATCCTACAATGAGCAGTTCTTC
TRBV7-8	.	TRBJ2-7	medium-sized	CASSTRNEQYF	TGTGCCAGCAGCACCCGGAACGAGCAGTACTTC
TRBV25-1	.	TRBJ1-5	medium-sized	CASSEGTGGIQPQHF	TGTGCCAGCAGTGAAGGGACGGGAGGTATTCAGCCCCAGCATTTT
TRBV5-1	.	TRBJ2-3	medium-sized	CASSLDLDTQYF	TGCGCCAGCAGCTTGGATTTAGATACGCAGTATTTT